Presented here are 7 T cell receptor beta chains from one specimen sequenced in a study of cytomegalovirus exposure and HLA in healthy donors. The assay was immunoSEQ multiplex PCR, and TCRdb's table has in-frame clones only and misses some. The table shows approximately 300,000 clones, with roughly nine tenths occurring only once. Sequenced input: PBMCs. The receptors were gathered from a woman in her 30s in good health and CMV-seropositive.

The chain recombines TRBV25-1 with TRBJ1-4, with D hard to call. The germline V and J ends were trimmed by 5 bases and 7 bases, with 11 bases remaining between them. Germline CDR1 reads MGHDK; CDR2 reads SYGVNS. This CDR3 has 13 amino acids. The CDR3 region is CASSREGGEKLFF. Here the CDR3 DNA reads TGTGCCAGCAGTCGGGAGGGAGGTGAAAAACTGTTTTTT.

V gene TRBV6-5 combines with J gene TRBJ2-5; TRBD1 aligns across 7 bases. The CDR3 sequence is 15 residues long. CDR1 and CDR2 from the germline V gene are MNHEY and SVGAGI. With V trimmed by 6 bases and J by 1 base, 8 bases remained unmatched. CDR3 region: CASRPGTVGQETQYF. In nucleotides, the CDR3 is TGTGCCAGCAGGCCGGGGACAGTCGGCCAAGAGACCCAGTACTTC.

J is TRBJ2-2 and V is TRBV6-5; no clear D gene. The germline gives CDR1 MNHEY, CDR2 SVGAGI. The CDR3 covers 15 residues. Trimming removed 4 bases at V and 0 bases at J, with 9 bases between. The CDR3 protein is CASSSDLANTGELFF. Written as DNA, the CDR3 is TGTGCCAGCAGTTCCGACCTAGCGAACACCGGGGAGCTGTTTTTT.

This clone was detected only once. The chain carries TRBV6-1 and TRBJ2-1; 8 nucleotides agree with TRBD1. Trimming removed 5 bases from V and 8 bases from J; junction bases left unmatched: 5. Germline assignment: CDR1 MNHNS and CDR2 SASEGT. This CDR3 has 13 residues. The CDR3 DNA is TGTGCCAGCAGTAAATCAGGGGGCTATGAGCAGTTCTTC. The encoded protein is CASSKSGGYEQFF.

The rearrangement uses TRBV5-4 and TRBJ2-4; possible D gene TRBD2, 6 bases. The CDR3 loop spans 14 amino acids. V lost 0 bases, J lost 11 bases, and 15 bases lay in between. Germline values: CDR1 SGHNT, CDR2 YYREEE (reference sequence). The CDR3 loop reads CASSLALARSVQYF. For the CDR3, the DNA is TGTGCCAGCAGCTTGGCCCTAGCGAGGTCCGTTCAGTACTTC.

In its sample, this clone was seen once. The chain carries TRBV27 and TRBJ2-1; D is undetermined. V lost 3 bases, J lost 9 bases, and 21 bases lay in between. CDR1 and CDR2 from the germline V gene are MNHEY and SMNVEV (reference sequence). The CDR3 totals 16 residues. CDR3 sequence reads: CASSFSGASIVGEQFF. CDR3 DNA sequence: TGTGCCAGCAGTTTCAGTGGAGCTAGTATCGTGGGTGAGCAGTTCTTC.

In this sample, this clone turned up a few times. This chain joins TRBV28 and TRBJ1-5; possible D gene TRBD1, 6 bases. Germline-derived CDR1 and CDR2 are MDHEN and SYDVKM. V gave up 7 bases and J gave up 6 bases, with 19 bases separating them. The CDR3 covers 15 residues. CDR3 nucleotides: TGTGCCAGCATTCCCACTCTACAGGGCGGTCAGCCCCAGCATTTT. This encodes CASIPTLQGGQPQHF. The full variable domain, in which reference TRBV28 and TRBJ1-5 provide the parts outside the CDR3, is DVKVTQSSRYLVKRTGEKVFLECVQDMDHENMFWYRQDPGLGLRLIYFSYDVKMKEKGDIPEGYSVSREKKERFSLILESASTNQTSMYLCASIPTLQGGQPQHFGDGTRLSIL.